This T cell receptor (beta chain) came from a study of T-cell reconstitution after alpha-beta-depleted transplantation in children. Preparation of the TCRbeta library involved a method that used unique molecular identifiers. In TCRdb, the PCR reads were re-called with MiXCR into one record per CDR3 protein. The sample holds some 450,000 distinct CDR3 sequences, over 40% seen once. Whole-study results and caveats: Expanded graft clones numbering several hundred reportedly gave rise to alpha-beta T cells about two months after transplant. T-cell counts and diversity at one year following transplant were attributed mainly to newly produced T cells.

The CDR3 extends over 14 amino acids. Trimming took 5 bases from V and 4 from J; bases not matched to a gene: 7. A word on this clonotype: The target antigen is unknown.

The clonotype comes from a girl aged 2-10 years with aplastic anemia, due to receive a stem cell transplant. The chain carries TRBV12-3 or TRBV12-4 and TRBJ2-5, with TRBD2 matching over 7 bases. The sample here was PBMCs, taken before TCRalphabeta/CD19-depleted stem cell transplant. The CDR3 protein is CASSLTSLGETQYF. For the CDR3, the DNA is TGTGCCAGCAGTCTGACTAGCTTGGGAGAGACCCAGTACTTC.